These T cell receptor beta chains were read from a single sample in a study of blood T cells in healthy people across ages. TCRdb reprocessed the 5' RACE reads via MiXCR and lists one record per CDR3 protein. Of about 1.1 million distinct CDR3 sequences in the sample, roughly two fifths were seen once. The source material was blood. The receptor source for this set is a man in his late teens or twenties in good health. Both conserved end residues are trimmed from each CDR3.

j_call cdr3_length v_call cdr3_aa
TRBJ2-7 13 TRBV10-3 AISPGQGNSYEQY
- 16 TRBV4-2 ASSQDGHTGTLSYEQY
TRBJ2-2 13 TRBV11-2 ASSPPGVARRELF
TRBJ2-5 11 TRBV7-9 ASSLEAQETQY
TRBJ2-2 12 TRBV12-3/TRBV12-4 ASSETSGWRELF
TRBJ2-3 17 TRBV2 ASSEEAMIGTSVTDTQY
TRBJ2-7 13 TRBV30 AWSTSGTSPNEQY
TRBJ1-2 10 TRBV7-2 ASSLEQGGYT
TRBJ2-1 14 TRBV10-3 AISELTGPQRHEQF
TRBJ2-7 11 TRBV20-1 SATRDTHYEQY
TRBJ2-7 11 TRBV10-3 AISDREQSEQY
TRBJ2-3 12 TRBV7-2 ASSLEVGGNTQY
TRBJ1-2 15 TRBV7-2 ASSFFSGSSANYGYT
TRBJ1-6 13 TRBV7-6 ASSQDRGEHSPLH
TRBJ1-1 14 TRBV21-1 ASAPRDRGVNTEAF
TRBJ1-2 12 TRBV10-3 AISSQAYGYGYT
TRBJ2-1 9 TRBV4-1 ASSPDREQF
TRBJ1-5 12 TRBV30 AWSRGYSNQPQH
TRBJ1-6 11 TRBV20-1 SARSTNNSPLH
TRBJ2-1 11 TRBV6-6 ASSYVNGQEQF
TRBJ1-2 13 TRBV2 ASDERGQLPNGYT
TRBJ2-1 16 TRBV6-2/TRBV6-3 ASSYSGQVNSRSNEQF
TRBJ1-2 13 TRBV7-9 ASSPRDRTNYGYT
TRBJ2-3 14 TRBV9 ASSGSGPDITDTQY
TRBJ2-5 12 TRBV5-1 ASKGTTNQETQY
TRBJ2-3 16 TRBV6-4 ASSDSSLRAGVTGTQY
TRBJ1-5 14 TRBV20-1 SAHTTRAGVGQPQH
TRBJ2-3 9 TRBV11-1 ASSLQDTQY
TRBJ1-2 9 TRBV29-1 SGHAGHGYT
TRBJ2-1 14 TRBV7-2 ASSLDEQRGYNEQF
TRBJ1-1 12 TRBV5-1 ASRSEGQNTEAF
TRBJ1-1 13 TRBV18 ASSPAPVDNTEAF